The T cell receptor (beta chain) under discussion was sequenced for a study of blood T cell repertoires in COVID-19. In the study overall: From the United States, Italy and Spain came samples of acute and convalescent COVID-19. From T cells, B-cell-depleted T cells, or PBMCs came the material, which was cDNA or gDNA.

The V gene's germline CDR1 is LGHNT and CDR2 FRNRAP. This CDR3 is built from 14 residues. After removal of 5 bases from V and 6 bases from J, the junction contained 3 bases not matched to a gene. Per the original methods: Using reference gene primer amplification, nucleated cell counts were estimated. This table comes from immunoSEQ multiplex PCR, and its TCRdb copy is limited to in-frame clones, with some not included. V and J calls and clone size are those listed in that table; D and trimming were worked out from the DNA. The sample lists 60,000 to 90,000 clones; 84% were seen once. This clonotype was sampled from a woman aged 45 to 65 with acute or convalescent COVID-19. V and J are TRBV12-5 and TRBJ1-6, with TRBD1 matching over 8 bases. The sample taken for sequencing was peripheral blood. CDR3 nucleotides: TGTGCTAGTGGTCTCGACAGGGGTAATTCACCCCTCCACTTT. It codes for CASGLDRGNSPLHF.